This entry concerns a single T cell receptor beta chain. Each and every patient relapsed after autologous stem cell transplantation, and patients got differing brentuximab vedotin exposure. These data belong to a study of PD-1 blockade in classical Hodgkin lymphoma. V gave up 0 bases and J gave up 3 bases; unmatched junction bases: 6. CDR1 LGHNA and CDR2 YNFKEQ come from the germline V gene. This CDR3 is built from 18 residues. TCRdb's table, derived via immunoSEQ multiplex PCR, lists solely in-frame clones and lacks some. The sample comprises 60,000 to 65,000 clones, about nine tenths of which are singletons, and about 12% rests with the top ten.

The sample here was peripheral blood mononuclear cells (PBMCs), taken at baseline. The rearrangement uses TRBV4-2 and TRBJ2-1, with 12 bases that match TRBD2. This sequence originates from a human donor with classical Hodgkin lymphoma. In DNA, the CDR3 is TGTGCCAGCAGCCAAGATAGAGGACTAGCGGGGCGCTACAATGAGCAGTTCTTC. Residues: CASSQDRGLAGRYNEQFF.